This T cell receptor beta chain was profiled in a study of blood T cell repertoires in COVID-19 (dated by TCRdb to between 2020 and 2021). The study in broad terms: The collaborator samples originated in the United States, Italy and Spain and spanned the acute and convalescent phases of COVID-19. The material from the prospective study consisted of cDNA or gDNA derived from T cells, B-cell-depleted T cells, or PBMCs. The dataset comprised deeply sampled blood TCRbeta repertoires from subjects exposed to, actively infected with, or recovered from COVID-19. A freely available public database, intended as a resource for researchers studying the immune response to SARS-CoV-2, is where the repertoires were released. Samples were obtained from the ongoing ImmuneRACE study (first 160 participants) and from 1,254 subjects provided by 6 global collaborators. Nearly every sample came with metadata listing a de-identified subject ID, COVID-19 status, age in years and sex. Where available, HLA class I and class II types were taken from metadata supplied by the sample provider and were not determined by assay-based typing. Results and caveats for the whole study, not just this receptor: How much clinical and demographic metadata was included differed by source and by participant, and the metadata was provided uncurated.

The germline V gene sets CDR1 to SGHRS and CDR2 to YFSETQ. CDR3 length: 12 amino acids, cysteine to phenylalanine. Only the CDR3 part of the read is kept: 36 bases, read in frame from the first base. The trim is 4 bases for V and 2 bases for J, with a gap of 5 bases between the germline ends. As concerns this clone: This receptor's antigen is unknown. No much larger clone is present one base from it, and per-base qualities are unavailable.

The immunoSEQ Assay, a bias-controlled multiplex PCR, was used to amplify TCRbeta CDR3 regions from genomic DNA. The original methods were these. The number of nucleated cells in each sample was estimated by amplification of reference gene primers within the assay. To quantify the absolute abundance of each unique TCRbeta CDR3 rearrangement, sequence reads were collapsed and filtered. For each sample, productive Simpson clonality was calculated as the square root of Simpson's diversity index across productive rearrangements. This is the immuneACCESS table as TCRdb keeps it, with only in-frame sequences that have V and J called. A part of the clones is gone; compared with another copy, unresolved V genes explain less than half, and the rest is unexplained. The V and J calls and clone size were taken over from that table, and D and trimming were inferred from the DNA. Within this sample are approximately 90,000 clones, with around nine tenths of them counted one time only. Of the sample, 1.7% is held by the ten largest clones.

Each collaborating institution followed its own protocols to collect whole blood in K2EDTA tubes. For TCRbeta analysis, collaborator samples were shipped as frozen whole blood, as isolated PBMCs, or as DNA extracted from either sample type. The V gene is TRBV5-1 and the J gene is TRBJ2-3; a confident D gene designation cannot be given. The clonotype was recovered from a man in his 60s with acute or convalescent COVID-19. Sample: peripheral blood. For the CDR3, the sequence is CASSLNTDTQYF. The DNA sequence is TGCGCCAGCAGCCTAAACACAGATACGCAGTATTTT.